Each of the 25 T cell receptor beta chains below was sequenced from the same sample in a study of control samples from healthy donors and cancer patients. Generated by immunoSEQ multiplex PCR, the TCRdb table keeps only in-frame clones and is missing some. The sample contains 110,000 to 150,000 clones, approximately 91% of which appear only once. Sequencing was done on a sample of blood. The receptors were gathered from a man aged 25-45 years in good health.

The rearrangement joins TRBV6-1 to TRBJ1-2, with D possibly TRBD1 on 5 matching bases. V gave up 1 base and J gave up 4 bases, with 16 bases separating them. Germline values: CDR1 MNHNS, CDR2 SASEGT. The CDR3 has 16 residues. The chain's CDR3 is CASSEGLPTGGYGYTF. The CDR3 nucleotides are TGTGCCAGCAGTGAAGGATTACCTACAGGTGGCTATGGCTACACCTTC.

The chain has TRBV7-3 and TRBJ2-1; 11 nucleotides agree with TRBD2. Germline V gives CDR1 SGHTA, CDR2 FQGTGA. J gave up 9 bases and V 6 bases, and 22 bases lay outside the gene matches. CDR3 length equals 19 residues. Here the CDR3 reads CASSSGTSGGGGPYGEQFF. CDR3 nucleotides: TGTGCCAGCAGTTCCGGGACTAGCGGAGGAGGGGGACCCTATGGTGAGCAGTTCTTC.

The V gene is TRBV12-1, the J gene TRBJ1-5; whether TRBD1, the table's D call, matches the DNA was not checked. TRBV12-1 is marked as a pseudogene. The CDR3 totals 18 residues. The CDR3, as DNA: TGTGCCAGCAGCTTGGGGGGAGACAGGGGACAGAGCAATCAGCCCCAGCATTTT. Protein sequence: CASSLGGDRGQSNQPQHF.

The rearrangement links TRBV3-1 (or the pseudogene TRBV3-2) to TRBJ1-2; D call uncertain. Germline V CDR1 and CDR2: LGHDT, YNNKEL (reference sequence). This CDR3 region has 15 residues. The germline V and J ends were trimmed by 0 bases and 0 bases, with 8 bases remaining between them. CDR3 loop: CASSQDYSPNYGYTF. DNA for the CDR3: TGTGCCAGCAGCCAAGATTATAGTCCTAACTATGGCTACACCTTC.

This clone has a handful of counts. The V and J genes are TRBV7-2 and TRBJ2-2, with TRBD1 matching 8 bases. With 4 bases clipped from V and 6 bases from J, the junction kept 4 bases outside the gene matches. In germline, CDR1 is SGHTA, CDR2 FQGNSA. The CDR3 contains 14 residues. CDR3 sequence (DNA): TGTGCCAGCAGCTGGACAGGGACGGCCGGGGAGCTGTTTTTT. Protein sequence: CASSWTGTAGELFF.

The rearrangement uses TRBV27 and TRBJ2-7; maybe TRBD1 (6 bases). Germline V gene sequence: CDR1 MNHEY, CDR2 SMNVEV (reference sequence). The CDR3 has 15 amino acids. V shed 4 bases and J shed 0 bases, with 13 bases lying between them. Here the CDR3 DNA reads TGTGCCAGCAGTTCGAGGACAGAAAACTCCTACGAGCAGTACTTC. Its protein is CASSSRTENSYEQYF.

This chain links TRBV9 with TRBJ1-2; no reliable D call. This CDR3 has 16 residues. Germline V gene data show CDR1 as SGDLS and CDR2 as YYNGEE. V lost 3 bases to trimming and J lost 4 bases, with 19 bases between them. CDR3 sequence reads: CASSAVEGSRGYGYTF. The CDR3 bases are TGTGCCAGCAGCGCCGTCGAGGGCAGCCGTGGCTATGGCTACACCTTC.

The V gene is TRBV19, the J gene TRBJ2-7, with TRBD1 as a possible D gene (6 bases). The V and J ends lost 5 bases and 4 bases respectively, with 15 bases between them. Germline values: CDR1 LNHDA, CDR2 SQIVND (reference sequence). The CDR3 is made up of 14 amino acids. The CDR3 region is CASSQGTSSYEQYF. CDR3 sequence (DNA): TGTGCCAGTAGTCAGGGGACGTCCTCTTACGAGCAGTACTTC.

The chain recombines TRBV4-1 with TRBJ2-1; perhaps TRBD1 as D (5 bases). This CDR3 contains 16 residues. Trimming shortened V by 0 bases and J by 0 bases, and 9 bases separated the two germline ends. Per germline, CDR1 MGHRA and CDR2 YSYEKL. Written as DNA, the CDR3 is TGCGCCAGCAGCCAAGAGAGTGGGGCCTCCTACAATGAGCAGTTCTTC. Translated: CASSQESGASYNEQFF.

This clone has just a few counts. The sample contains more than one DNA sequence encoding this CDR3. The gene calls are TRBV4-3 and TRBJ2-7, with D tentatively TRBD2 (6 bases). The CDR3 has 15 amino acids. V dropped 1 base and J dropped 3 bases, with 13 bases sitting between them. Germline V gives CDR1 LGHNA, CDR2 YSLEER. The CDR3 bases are TGCGCCAGCAGCCAAGTAGGGGACTTGAGCTACGAGCAGTACTTC. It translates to CASSQVGDLSYEQYF.

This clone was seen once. This chain's CDR3 is CASQTGSSTEAFF. CDR3 nucleotide sequence: TGTGCCAGCCAAACAGGGTCGTCAACTGAAGCTTTCTTT. The J gene is TRBJ1-1, the V gene TRBV7-9, with D tentatively TRBD1 (6 bases). Per germline, CDR1 SEHNR and CDR2 FQNEAQ (reference sequence). This CDR3 is 13 amino acids long. The V end lost 8 bases, the J end lost 5 bases, and 15 bases lay between the germline ends.

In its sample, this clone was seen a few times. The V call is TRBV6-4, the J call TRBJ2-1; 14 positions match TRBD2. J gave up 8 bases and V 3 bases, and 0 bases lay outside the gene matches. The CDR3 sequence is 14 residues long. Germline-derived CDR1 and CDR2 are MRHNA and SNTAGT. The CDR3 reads CASSEGLAGDEQFF. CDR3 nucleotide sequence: TGTGCCAGCAGTGAGGGACTAGCGGGAGATGAGCAGTTCTTC.

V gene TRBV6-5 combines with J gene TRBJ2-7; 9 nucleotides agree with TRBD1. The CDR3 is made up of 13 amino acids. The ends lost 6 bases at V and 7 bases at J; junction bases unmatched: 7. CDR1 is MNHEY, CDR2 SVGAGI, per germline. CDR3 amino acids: CASSKQGAWEQYF. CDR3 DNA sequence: TGTGCCAGCAGCAAACAGGGGGCGTGGGAGCAGTACTTC.

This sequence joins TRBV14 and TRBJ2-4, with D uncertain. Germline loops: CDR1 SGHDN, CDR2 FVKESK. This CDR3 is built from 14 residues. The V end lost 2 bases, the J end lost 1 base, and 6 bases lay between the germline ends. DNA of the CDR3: TGTGCCAGCAGCCAATTACTGGCCAAAAACATTCAGTACTTC. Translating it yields CASSQLLAKNIQYF. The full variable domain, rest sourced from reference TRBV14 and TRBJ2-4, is EAGVTQFPSHSVIEKGQTVTLRCDPISGHDNLYWYRRVMGKEIKFLLHFVKESKQDESGMPNNRFLAERTGGTYSTLKVQPAELEDSGVYFCASSQLLAKNIQYFGAGTRLSVL.

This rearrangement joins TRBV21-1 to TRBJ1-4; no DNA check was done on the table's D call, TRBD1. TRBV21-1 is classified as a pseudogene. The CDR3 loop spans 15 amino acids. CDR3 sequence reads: CASSRTGEGNEKLFF. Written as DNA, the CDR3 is TGTGCCAGCAGCAGGACAGGGGAAGGTAATGAAAAACTGTTTTTT.

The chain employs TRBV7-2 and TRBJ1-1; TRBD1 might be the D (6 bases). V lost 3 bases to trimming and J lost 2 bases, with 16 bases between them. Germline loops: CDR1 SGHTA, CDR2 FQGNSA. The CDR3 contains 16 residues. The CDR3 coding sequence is TGTGCCAGCAGCTTTCTACAGGGTAGGGGCAACACTGAAGCTTTCTTT. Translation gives CASSFLQGRGNTEAFF.

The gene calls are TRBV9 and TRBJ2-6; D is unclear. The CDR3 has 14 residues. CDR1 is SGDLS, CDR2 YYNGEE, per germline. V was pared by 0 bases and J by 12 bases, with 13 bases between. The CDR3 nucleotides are TGTGCCAGCAGCGTAGAGGTTGGTCACAGCGTCCTGACTTTC. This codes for CASSVEVGHSVLTF.

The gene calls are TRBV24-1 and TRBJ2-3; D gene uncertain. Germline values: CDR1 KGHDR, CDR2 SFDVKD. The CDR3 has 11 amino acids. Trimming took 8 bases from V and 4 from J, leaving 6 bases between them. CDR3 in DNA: TGTGCCACCACCAATGCAGATACGCAGTATTTT. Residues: CATTNADTQYF.

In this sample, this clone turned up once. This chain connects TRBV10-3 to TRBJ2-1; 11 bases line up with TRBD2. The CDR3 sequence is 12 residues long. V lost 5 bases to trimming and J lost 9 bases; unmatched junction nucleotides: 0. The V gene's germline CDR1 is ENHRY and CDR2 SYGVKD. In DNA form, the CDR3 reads TGTGCCATCAGTACTAGCGGGAGTGAGCAGTTCTTC. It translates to CAISTSGSEQFF.

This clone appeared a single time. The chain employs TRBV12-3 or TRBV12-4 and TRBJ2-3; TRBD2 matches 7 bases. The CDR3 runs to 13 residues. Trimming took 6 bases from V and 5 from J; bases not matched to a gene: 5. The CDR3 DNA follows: TGTGCCAGCAGGGCTAGCGGAGTAGATACGCAGTATTTT. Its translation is CASRASGVDTQYF.

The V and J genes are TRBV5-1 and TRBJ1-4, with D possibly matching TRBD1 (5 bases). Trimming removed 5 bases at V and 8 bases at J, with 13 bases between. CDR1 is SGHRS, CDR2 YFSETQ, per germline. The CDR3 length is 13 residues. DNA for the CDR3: TGCGCCAGCAGTTTAAGGGGTGGCGAAAAACTGTTTTTT. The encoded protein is CASSLRGGEKLFF.

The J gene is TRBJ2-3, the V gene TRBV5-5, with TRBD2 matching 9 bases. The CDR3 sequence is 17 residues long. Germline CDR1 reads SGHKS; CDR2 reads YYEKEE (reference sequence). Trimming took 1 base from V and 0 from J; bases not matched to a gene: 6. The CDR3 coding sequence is TGTGCCAGCAGCTTGCTAGCGGGGTATTCTAGCACAGATACGCAGTATTTT. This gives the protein CASSLLAGYSSTDTQYF.

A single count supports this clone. CDR3 bases: TGTGCCAGCAGCCCCATAGGGCGGGAAGAGACCCAGTACTTC. Translating it yields CASSPIGREETQYF. V usage is TRBV4-2 and J usage is TRBJ2-5, with TRBD2 as a possible D gene (5 bases). This CDR3 comprises 14 residues. The V end was cut by 4 bases, the J end by 3 bases, with 12 bases between. The germline gives CDR1 LGHNA, CDR2 YNFKEQ.

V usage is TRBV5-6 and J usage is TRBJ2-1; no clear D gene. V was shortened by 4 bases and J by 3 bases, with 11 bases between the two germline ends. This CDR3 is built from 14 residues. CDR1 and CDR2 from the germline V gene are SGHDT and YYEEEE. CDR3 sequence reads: CASSISNSYNEQFF. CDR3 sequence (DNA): TGTGCCAGCAGCATTTCGAACAGCTACAATGAGCAGTTCTTC. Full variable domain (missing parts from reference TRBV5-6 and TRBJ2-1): DAGVTQSPTHLIKTRGQQVTLRCSPKSGHDTVSWYQQALGQGPQFIFQYYEEEERQRGNFPDRFSGHQFPNYSSELNVNALLLGDSALYLCASSISNSYNEQFFGPGTRLTVL.

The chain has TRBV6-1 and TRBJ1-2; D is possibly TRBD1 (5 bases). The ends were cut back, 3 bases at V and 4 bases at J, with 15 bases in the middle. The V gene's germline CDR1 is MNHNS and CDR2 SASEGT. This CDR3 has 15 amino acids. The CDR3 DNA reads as TGTGCCAGCAGTGACGCAAGGGAGGGACTCTATGGCTACACCTTC. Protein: CASSDAREGLYGYTF.